One and the same sample provided the 8 T cell receptor beta chains below, sequenced in a study of glioma-infiltrating T cells. Using RNA template, CDR3s of TCR alpha and beta were amplified with iRepertoire arm-PCR. Each CDR3 protein gets one entry after TCRdb re-called the multiplex PCR reads with MiXCR. The data contain about 93,000 distinct CDR3 sequences, 40% of them seen just once; the ten biggest clones take up more than 30%. Sequencing was performed on glioma tissue, nonneoplastic brain tissue, or PBMCs (not recorded which). All receptors come from a human donor with low-grade glioma or glioblastoma, undergoing nonglioma brain surgery, or in good health (not recorded which).

V is TRBV15 and J is TRBJ1-3; D call uncertain. Germline CDR1 is LNHNV and CDR2 is YYDKDF (reference sequence). CDR3 length: 15 residues. V lost 1 base and J lost 10, with 17 bases in between. CDR3 sequence (DNA): TGTGCCACCAGCAGAGCGAGGGAGCCTGGAGATACCATATATTTT. It codes for CATSRAREPGDTIYF.

This clonotype appeared many times. The rearrangement joins TRBV12-3 or TRBV12-4 to TRBJ2-2; D ambiguous. The CDR3 consists of 15 residues. V lost 1 base to trimming and J lost 4 bases, with 10 bases between them. As DNA, the CDR3 is TGTGCCAGCAGTTTAGGGGCAGTTGCCACCGGGGAGCTGTTTTTT. Encoded protein: CASSLGAVATGELFF.

This clonotype was found many times. V and J are TRBV20-1 and TRBJ2-1; D is perhaps TRBD2 (6 bases). Germline assignment: CDR1 DFQATT and CDR2 SNEGSKA (reference sequence). The length of the CDR3 is 12 residues. The CDR3 loop is CTPRRDYNEQFF. CDR3 bases: TGCACCCCTAGGAGGGACTACAATGAGCAGTTCTTC.

The V call is TRBV3-1, the J call TRBJ2-1; D is perhaps TRBD1 (8 bases). The CDR3 has 15 residues. Deletions cut 1 base from V and 8 bases from J, with 15 bases between. In germline, CDR1 is LGHDT, CDR2 YNNKEL (reference sequence). For the CDR3, the DNA is TGTGCCAGCAGCCAAGTTCACAGGGGGAGGGATGAGCAGTTCTTC. This gives the protein CASSQVHRGRDEQFF.

Regarding this clonotype: A much larger clone is a single base away; this may be a read error. The V call is TRBV5-4, the J call TRBJ2-1; no firm D call. The germline V and J ends were trimmed by 0 bases and 5 bases, with 9 bases remaining between them. There are 14 residues in the CDR3. The germline CDR1 and CDR2 sequences are SGHNT and YYREEE (reference sequence). Written as DNA, the CDR3 is TGTGCCAGCAGCTTGGGAGCCCTGAACAATGAGCAGTTCTTC. Its translation is CASSLGALNNEQFF.

The chain combines TRBV11-2 with TRBJ2-5; 8 bases line up with TRBD2. CDR3 length equals 15 residues. The V segment lost 5 bases and the J segment 5 bases; nucleotides outside the gene matches: 10. Germline loops: CDR1 SGHAT, CDR2 FQNNGV. In DNA form, the CDR3 reads TGTGCCAGCAGCCTCTTAGCGGGGTTCCGGGAGACCCAGTACTTC. This codes for CASSLLAGFRETQYF.

At least ten counts were recorded for this clonotype. J is TRBJ1-5 and V is TRBV6-2 or TRBV6-3; D might be TRBD1 (5 bases). With 4 bases removed from V and 9 bases from J, the gap between germline ends came to 13 bases. The length of the CDR3 is 13 residues. Germline V gene lookup returns CDR1 MNHEY and CDR2 SVGEGT. The CDR3 DNA sequence: TGTGCCAGCAGTTCCACAGGTGACAGGCCCCAGCATTTT. This codes for CASSSTGDRPQHF.

This clonotype was counted between two and nine times. This sequence joins TRBV18 and TRBJ1-1, with D hard to call. This CDR3 contains 13 residues. The V gene lost 3 bases and the J gene lost 6 bases, with 11 bases spanning the gap. The V gene's germline CDR1 is KGHSH and CDR2 LQKENI. CDR3 nucleotides: TGTGCCAGCTCACCCCCCGGAAGGGCTGAAGCTTTCTTT. Translated, it gives CASSPPGRAEAFF.